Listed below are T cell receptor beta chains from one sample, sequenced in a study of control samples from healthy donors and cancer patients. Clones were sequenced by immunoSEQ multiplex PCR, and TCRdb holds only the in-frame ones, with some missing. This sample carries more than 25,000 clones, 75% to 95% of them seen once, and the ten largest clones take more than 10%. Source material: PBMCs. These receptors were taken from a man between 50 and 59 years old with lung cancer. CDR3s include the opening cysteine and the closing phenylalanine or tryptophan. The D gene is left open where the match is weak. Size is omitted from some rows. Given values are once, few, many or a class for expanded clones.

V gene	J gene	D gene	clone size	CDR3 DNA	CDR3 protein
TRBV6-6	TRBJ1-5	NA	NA	TGTGCCAGCAGTTACGAAATCGACGGACTCAATCAGCCCCAGCATTTT	CASSYEIDGLNQPQHF
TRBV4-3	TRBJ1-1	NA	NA	TGCGCCAGCAGCCAAGATACTGGGTACACTGAAGCTTTCTTT	CASSQDTGYTEAFF
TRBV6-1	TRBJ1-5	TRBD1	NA	TGTGCCAGCAGTGAAGGGCAGGGGGCTGGATGGGGGCCCCAGCATTTT	CASSEGQGAGWGPQHF
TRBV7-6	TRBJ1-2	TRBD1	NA	TGTGCCAGCAGCTTAAGCCCCGGGACAGGAGATAACTATGGCTACACCTTC	CASSLSPGTGDNYGYTF
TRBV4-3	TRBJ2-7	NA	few	TGCGCCAGCAGCCTATTCAAGGGGCCTATCTACGAGCAGTACTTC	CASSLFKGPIYEQYF
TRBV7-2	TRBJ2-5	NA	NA	TGTGCCAGCAGCTTAGATCAGGGTCGGGAGACCCAGTACTTC	CASSLDQGRETQYF
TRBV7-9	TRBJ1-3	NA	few	TGTGCCAGCAGCTTAGGTATCGGCTCTGGAAACACCATATATTTT	CASSLGIGSGNTIYF
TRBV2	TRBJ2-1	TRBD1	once	TGTGCCAGCAGTGGACAGGGGGTCCGGGAGCAGTTCTTC	CASSGQGVREQFF
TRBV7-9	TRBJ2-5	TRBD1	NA	TGTGCCAGCAGCTTCACCGGGACAGTTCAAGAGACCCAGTACTTC	CASSFTGTVQETQYF
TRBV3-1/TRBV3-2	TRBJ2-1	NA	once	TGTGCCAGCAGCCAAGAAGCCGGGAGCTCCTACAATGAGCAGTTCTTC	CASSQEAGSSYNEQFF
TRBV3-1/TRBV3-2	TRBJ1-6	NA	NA	TGTGCCAGCAGCCAAGAGACAGGACGATCACCCCTCCACTTT	CASSQETGRSPLHF